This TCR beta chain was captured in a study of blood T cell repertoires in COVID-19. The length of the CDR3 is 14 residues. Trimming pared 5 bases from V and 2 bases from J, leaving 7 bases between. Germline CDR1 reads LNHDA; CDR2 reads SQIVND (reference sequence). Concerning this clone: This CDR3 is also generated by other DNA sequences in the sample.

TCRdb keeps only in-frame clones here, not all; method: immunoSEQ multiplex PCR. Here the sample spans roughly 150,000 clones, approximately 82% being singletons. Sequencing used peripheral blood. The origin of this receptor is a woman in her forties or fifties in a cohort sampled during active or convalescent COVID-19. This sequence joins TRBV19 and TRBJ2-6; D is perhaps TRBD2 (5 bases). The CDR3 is CASSRGAGANVLTF. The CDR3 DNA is TGTGCCAGTAGTCGGGGTGCTGGGGCCAACGTCCTGACTTTC. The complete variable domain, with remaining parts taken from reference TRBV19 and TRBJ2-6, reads DGGITQSPKYLFRKEGQNVTLSCEQNLNHDAMYWYRQDPGQGLRLIYYSQIVNDFQKGDIAEGYSVSREKKESFPLTVTSAQKNPTAFYLCASSRGAGANVLTFGAGSRLTVL.